This T cell receptor (beta chain) was captured by sequencing in a study of CD8 T cells in ankylosing spondylitis. This clonotype was seen repeatedly, ten times or more. What it binds is not known. Preparation of TCR beta libraries was done by quantitative 5'-RACE with molecular barcodes. TCRdb ran MiXCR on the 5' RACE reads and lists one entry per CDR3 protein. Here the sample spans about 220,000 distinct CDR3 sequences, about 6.7% being singletons. This CDR3 is built from 13 residues. In germline, CDR1 is MDHEN, CDR2 SYDVKM. V lost 8 bases and J lost 4; bases outside the gene matches: 4. Whole-study findings and limits: Blood from ankylosing spondylitis patients appeared to carry a characteristic roughly 8-variant TCR beta motif. Matched ankylosing spondylitis synovial fluid reportedly contained a significantly enriched population of disease-linked clones. Disease-linked clones bore a CD8+ phenotype, appearing relatively rarely in peripheral blood.

The chain uses TRBV28 and TRBJ1-4, with 7 bases matching TRBD1. Sequenced input: blood, either unsorted or a sorted T cell fraction (not recorded which). The TCR was taken from a male donor with ankylosing spondylitis. CDR3 in amino acids: CASQGQLNEKLFF. CDR3 nucleotides: TGTGCCAGCCAGGGACAGCTTAATGAAAAACTGTTTTTT. Complete variable domain (other parts from reference TRBV28 and TRBJ1-4): DVKVTQSSRYLVKRTGEKVFLECVQDMDHENMFWYRQDPGLGLRLIYFSYDVKMKEKGDIPEGYSVSREKKERFSLILESASTNQTSMYLCASQGQLNEKLFFGSGTQLSVL.